A selection of T cell receptor beta chains follows, all from one sample in a study of metastatic and nonmetastatic thyroid tumors. TCRdb reanalyzed the PCR reads via MiXCR. The sample records 10,000 to 15,000 clones, 28% being singletons. The material sequenced was tumor tissue. These receptors came from a female donor with papillary thyroid cancer or a benign thyroid nodule (not recorded which). Some clones in this sample may be carry-over from other donors' samples. CDR3s include the opening cysteine and the closing phenylalanine or tryptophan. A D gene is named only where the DNA matches it firmly. The size entry is marked missing in some rows and otherwise reads once, few, many or a size class.

clone size: NA; J gene: TRBJ2-5; D gene: NA; V gene: TRBV9; CDR3 DNA: TGTTCCAGCGGAATAGTGGGTATACAAGAGACCCAGTACTTC; CDR3 protein: CSSGIVGIQETQYF
clone size: medium-sized; J gene: TRBJ1-5; D gene: NA; V gene: TRBV2; CDR3 DNA: TGTGCCAGCAGACCACAGGGTAATCAGCCCCAGCATTTT; CDR3 protein: CASRPQGNQPQHF
clone size: NA; J gene: TRBJ2-7; D gene: NA; V gene: TRBV12-3/TRBV12-4; CDR3 DNA: TGTGCCAGCAGACCCCCTCCGGCGGTAGCTGTCTACGAGCAGTACTTC; CDR3 protein: CASRPPPAVAVYEQYF
clone size: NA; J gene: TRBJ2-2; D gene: NA; V gene: TRBV5-1; CDR3 DNA: TGCGCCAGCAGACAGGGTATCACCGGGGAGCTGTTTTTT; CDR3 protein: CASRQGITGELFF
clone size: many; J gene: TRBJ1-1; D gene: NA; V gene: TRBV7-9; CDR3 DNA: TGTGCCAGCAGCTTAGGGACGAACACTGAAGCTTTCTTT; CDR3 protein: CASSLGTNTEAFF
clone size: NA; J gene: TRBJ2-7; D gene: NA; V gene: TRBV28; CDR3 DNA: TGTGCCAGCAGCGGGGGACGCAGCTCCTACGAGCAGTACTTC; CDR3 protein: CASSGGRSSYEQYF
clone size: NA; J gene: TRBJ2-7; D gene: NA; V gene: TRBV6-6; CDR3 DNA: TGTGCCAGCAGTTCTCCGGATAGCGTGATAAAGAGTGAGCAGTACTTC; CDR3 protein: CASSSPDSVIKSEQYF
clone size: NA; J gene: TRBJ2-1; D gene: NA; V gene: TRBV3-1; CDR3 DNA: TGTGCCAGCAGCCACTTCCAGACAGGGAGGTTCGCCAATGAGCAGTTCTTC; CDR3 protein: CASSHFQTGRFANEQFF
clone size: few; J gene: TRBJ2-3; D gene: NA; V gene: TRBV6-1; CDR3 DNA: TGTGCCAGCCGAGCGGTAAACAGAACAGATACGCAGTATTTT; CDR3 protein: CASRAVNRTDTQYF
clone size: many; J gene: TRBJ1-5; D gene: NA; V gene: TRBV4-2; CDR3 DNA: TGTGCCAGCAGCCAAGTTGGGTCAGAGCTTAGCAATCAGCCCCAGCATTTT; CDR3 protein: CASSQVGSELSNQPQHF
clone size: medium-sized; J gene: TRBJ1-5; D gene: NA; V gene: TRBV19; CDR3 DNA: TGTGCCAGTAGTATATGGGGGGATGGCAATCAGCCCCAGCATTTT; CDR3 protein: CASSIWGDGNQPQHF